Sequencing of this T cell receptor (beta chain) was carried out in a study of OX40 agonist ivuxolimab in advanced cancers. As for the study more broadly: Ivuxolimab was an agonistic, fully human IgG2 monoclonal antibody directed against OX40 (CD134), a costimulatory receptor. Prior anti-PD-1, anti-PD-L1 or anti-CTLA-4 therapy was permitted, and checkpoint inhibitors had been received by 40% to 50% of dose-escalation patients. Intravenous ivuxolimab was administered to patients every 2 weeks at six dose levels: 0.01, 0.1, 0.3, 1.5, 3 and 10 mg/kg. Of the approximately 50 dose-escalation patients, hepatocellular carcinoma was present in around 20, melanoma in around 15, renal cell carcinoma in 9 and head and neck cancer in 9. In the dose-escalation cohort, 70% to 85% of patients were male, and the mean age was approximately 60 years with a range of about 20 to 80. Partial responses occurred in three dose-escalation patients: two with cutaneous melanoma and one with hepatocellular carcinoma. The paper reports the monotherapy dose-escalation portion (N of about 50 patients) of the phase I ivuxolimab trial. The purpose of peripheral TCRbeta sequencing was to test whether ivuxolimab changed TCR sequence diversity and led to clonal T-cell expansion.

Broader findings and caveats from the paper: After ivuxolimab, expanded clones were on average more numerous among CD8+ T cells than among CD4+ T cells. Which antigens the clonally expanded peripheral T cells were specific for was not determined. Low levels of normalized T-cell clonal expansion were also shown by some nonresponding patients. Partial responders in the 0.1-3.0 mg/kg groups had among the lowest normalized peripheral clonal expansion, especially among CD8+ T cells. At doses of 0.1 to 3.0 mg/kg, clonal expansion of both CD4+ and CD8+ blood T cells was observed from baseline to week 6.

In the case of this clone: Its antigen is not yet known. No per-base quality is available; no much larger clone lies one base away.

The CDR1 and CDR2 encoded by the germline V gene are LGHNA and YSLEER. The CDR3 runs 14 residues from the cysteine to the phenylalanine. Only CDR3 DNA is held: 42 bases, read in frame from base 1. The V end loses 8 bases and the J end loses 8 bases, and a stretch of 18 bases separates them. The trial excluded patients who had a history of autoimmune disease or were on systemic immunosuppression. Peripheral blood for TCR sequencing was collected from all dose cohorts at baseline, on cycle 4 day 1, and on cycle 7 day 1. The samples were drawn from a first-in-human, open-label, multicenter phase I dose-escalation trial of ivuxolimab. Adults with locally advanced or metastatic head and neck squamous cell, hepatocellular, melanoma or renal cell carcinoma were enrolled in the trial. Before TCR sequencing, CD4+ T cells and CD8+ T cells were sorted from peripheral blood as separate populations. To sequence the TCRbeta CDR3 region, genomic DNA was isolated from the sorted cells. TCRbeta CDR3 regions were sequenced using the immunoSEQ Assay. The immuneACCESS repertoire file appears here via TCRdb, limited to in-frame rearrangements. These files lack a portion of the clones; in checked studies, under half of the deficit traces to unresolved V genes, and the cause of the others is not known. For this sample there are fewer than 65,000 clones; around 80% appear just once. Of the sample, around 4% is held by the ten largest clones.

The specimen was CD4+ or CD8+ T cells sorted from blood, collected in a trial of the OX40 agonist ivuxolimab. The chain links TRBV4-3 with TRBJ1-4, with the D gene not clear enough to name. This clonotype originated in an adult with an advanced solid tumor such as melanoma, head and neck, liver or kidney cancer. The CDR3 protein: CASGLGRIGEKLFF. The nucleotides read TGCGCCAGCGGCCTCGGGCGGATCGGGGAAAAACTGTTTTTT.